Sequencing of this TCR beta chain was carried out in a study of cytomegalovirus exposure and HLA in healthy donors. A multiplex PCR was run with 60 Vbeta primers and 13 Jbeta primers. The assay was immunoSEQ multiplex PCR, and TCRdb's table has in-frame clones only and misses some. This sample carries 85,000 to 120,000 clones, roughly four fifths of them seen once, and the ten largest clones take 8.5% to 10%. Study-level points and caveats: DRB1 showed the most TCR associations and HLA-C the fewest in a later analysis, as rates varied by HLA locus. It was taken for granted in presence/absence analyses that sequencing depth across donors was roughly uniform. Segments of the TCR beta V type were, in most cases, productive about 87% or about 30% of the time in an earlier analysis.

A single count supports this clone. The antigen is not known. The donors were healthy bone marrow donors. The sequencing input was PBMCs. This clonotype was obtained from a male donor in good health and CMV-seropositive.

The CDR3 here is CASSAESGASTDTQYF. CDR3 in DNA: TGTGCCAGCAGCGCAGAATCAGGGGCTAGCACAGATACGCAGTATTTT. The V gene is TRBV9, the J gene TRBJ2-3, with a tentative D call TRBD1 (6 bases). V was trimmed by 3 bases and J by 0 bases, leaving 14 bases between them. Germline loops: CDR1 SGDLS, CDR2 YYNGEE. CDR3 size: 16 residues.